Each of the 27 T cell receptor beta chains below was sequenced from the same sample in a study of tumor-infiltrating lymphocytes in oesophageal squamous cell carcinoma. TCRdb fed the PCR reads into MiXCR, producing one record per CDR3 protein. Counted here are 15,000 to 20,000 distinct CDR3 sequences, 35% to 50% occurring once; the ten biggest clones make up 15% to 20%. Sequences were obtained from esophageal tumor tissue. The receptors shown here come from a male donor with esophageal squamous cell carcinoma.

This clonotype was picked up many times. A read error may explain this, as a much larger clone is one base away. The chain combines TRBV7-2 with TRBJ2-7, with TRBD2 identical over 8 bases. The ends lost 5 bases at V and 7 bases at J; junction bases unmatched: 16. This CDR3 region has 16 residues. Germline values: CDR1 SGHTA, CDR2 FQGNSA. The CDR3 loop is CASSPVTGGTYNEQYF. CDR3 DNA sequence: TGTGCCAGCAGCCCTGTAACGGGGGGGACCTACAATGAGCAGTACTTC.

The chain has TRBV5-1 and TRBJ2-6; TRBD1 agrees at 7 bases. CDR1 and CDR2 (germline): SGHRS, YFSETQ. V trimming: 3 bases; J trimming: 1 base; junction bases outside the gene matches: 7. This CDR3 has 17 amino acids. CDR3 DNA: TGCGCCAGCAGCTGGACCTCGGACAGGTCTGGGGCCAACGTCCTGACTTTC. This encodes CASSWTSDRSGANVLTF.

This clonotype was recorded many times. The genes are TRBV7-9 and TRBJ2-1; the D gene is possibly TRBD2 (5 bases). The J call is doubtful: the DNA matches TRBJ2-7 better. The germline gives CDR1 SEHNR, CDR2 FQNEAQ (reference sequence). The CDR3 consists of 16 residues. The CDR3 nucleotides read TGTGCCAGCAGCTTAGTGGGTGAGGGCATCTCTGACGAGCAGTACTTC. The encoded protein is CASSLVGEGISDEQYF.

This clonotype was observed a few times. The V and J genes are TRBV7-9 and TRBJ2-3; D is perhaps TRBD1 (5 bases). The CDR3 runs to 14 residues. The V and J ends lost 5 bases and 2 bases respectively, with 11 bases between them. CDR1 is SEHNR and CDR2 is FQNEAQ in the germline V gene (reference sequence). The CDR3 here is CASSQGPFTDTQYF. Here the CDR3 DNA reads TGTGCCAGCAGCCAGGGTCCCTTCACAGATACGCAGTATTTT.

This clonotype has just one count. The chain is built from TRBV2 and TRBJ2-5; no clear D. The germline gives CDR1 SNHLY, CDR2 FYNNEI. CDR3 length: 13 residues. V lost 6 bases and J 2 bases, leaving 10 bases between the germline ends. The CDR3 reads CASREHGQETQYF. The CDR3 DNA follows: TGTGCCAGCAGGGAACACGGTCAAGAGACCCAGTACTTC.

The table lists this clonotype with many counts. The chain is built from TRBV27 and TRBJ1-1; TRBD1 might be the D (6 bases). This CDR3 contains 14 residues. With 5 bases removed from V and 1 base from J, the gap between germline ends came to 11 bases. CDR1 is MNHEY and CDR2 is SMNVEV in the germline V gene (reference sequence). The CDR3 DNA is TGTGCCAGCAGTCTAAAGGGGGGGAACACTGAAGCTTTCTTT. Translated, it gives CASSLKGGNTEAFF.

This clonotype was observed at least ten times. The genes are TRBV6-2 or TRBV6-3 and TRBJ2-7; no clear D gene. The CDR3 spans 16 residues. The V end was cut by 2 bases, the J end by 1 base, with 15 bases between. Looked up from germline, CDR1 is MNHEY and CDR2 is SVGEGT. CDR3 DNA: TGTGCCAGCAGTTACCCGTGGTTACAGCTTTCCTACGAGCAGTACTTC. It specifies CASSYPWLQLSYEQYF.

This clonotype was detected ten times or more. The CDR3 does not end in the conserved phenylalanine or tryptophan, so this is likely a read error. The DNA is omitted, as the CDR3 cannot be located on it reliably, and the CDR3 follows TCRdb's listing. The chain combines TRBV7-6 with TRBJ2-7; TRBD2 was called by the table and not checked on the DNA. The CDR3 is 14 residues long, counting both termini. The germline V gene has CDR1 SGHVS and CDR2 FNYEAQ. The CDR3 reads CASRVDYYGYTFGS.

The rearrangement uses TRBV19 and TRBJ2-3; no clear D. The CDR3 covers 13 residues. Germline CDR1 reads LNHDA; CDR2 reads SQIVND (reference sequence). Trimming shortened V by 5 bases and J by 7 bases, and 13 bases separated the two germline ends. The CDR3 sequence: CASSADLLNTQYF. DNA for the CDR3: TGTGCCAGTAGTGCAGACCTCCTGAATACGCAGTATTTT. Combining the CDR3 with reference TRBV19 and TRBJ2-3 gives the whole variable domain DGGITQSPKYLFRKEGQNVTLSCEQNLNHDAMYWYRQDPGQGLRLIYYSQIVNDFQKGDIAEGYSVSREKKESFPLTVTSAQKNPTAFYLCASSADLLNTQYFGPGTRLTVL.

This clonotype is medium-sized within its sample. The chain couples TRBV6-1 to TRBJ2-4, with 11 bases aligning to TRBD1. CDR3 length equals 14 residues. CDR1 is MNHNS, CDR2 SASEGT, per germline. V lost 7 bases and J lost 9; bases outside the gene matches: 8. The CDR3 reads CASIKDRGPSIQYF. The CDR3 DNA follows: TGTGCCAGCATTAAGGACAGGGGGCCTAGCATTCAGTACTTC.

This clonotype was observed at least ten times. The chain is built from TRBV5-8 and TRBJ2-2; the D gene is possibly TRBD1 (6 bases). The CDR3 is 16 residues long. Trimming pared 4 bases from V and 4 bases from J, leaving 17 bases between. Germline V gene lookup returns CDR1 SGHTS and CDR2 YDEGEE. The CDR3 coding sequence is TGTGCCAGCAGCAATAACAGGGTCCTTTTCACCGGGGAGCTGTTTTTT. It yields the protein CASSNNRVLFTGELFF.

The chain links TRBV15 to TRBJ2-5; TRBD1 might be the D (5 bases). Trimming shortened V by 0 bases and J by 2 bases, and 16 bases separated the two germline ends. The CDR3 has 17 amino acids. CDR1 is LNHNV and CDR2 is YYDKDF in the germline V gene (reference sequence). The CDR3 coding sequence is TGTGCCACCAGCAGAGATGCAGGGCGGTTACTTCAAGAGACCCAGTACTTC. It translates to CATSRDAGRLLQETQYF.

The chain is built from TRBV7-6 and TRBJ1-1, with D hard to call. The germline V gene encodes CDR1 SGHVS and CDR2 FNYEAQ. Trimming removed 5 bases from V and 1 base from J, with 8 bases in between. The CDR3 has 13 amino acids. CDR3 coding DNA: TGTGCCAGCAGCCCCGTCGGGAACACTGAAGCTTTCTTT. It codes for CASSPVGNTEAFF.

The sample holds many counts of this clonotype. The V call is TRBV11-2, the J call TRBJ2-1; weak D call: TRBD2 (5 bases). This CDR3 has 16 residues. Germline CDR1 is SGHAT and CDR2 is FQNNGV. V was cut by 3 bases and J by 0 bases, with 12 bases left in between. The CDR3 nucleotides are TGTGCCAGCAGCTTTGGGAGTCCAGGCTCCTACAATGAGCAGTTCTTC. This codes for CASSFGSPGSYNEQFF.

On this clonotype: The CDR3 ends on some other residue instead of the conserved phenylalanine or tryptophan, so this is likely a read error. It is unclear where the CDR3 begins or ends on the DNA, so no DNA is shown, and the CDR3 is as TCRdb lists it. The rearrangement joins TRBV7-2 to TRBJ2-3; the DNA was not used to check the table's D call, TRBD2. 16 amino acids form the CDR3, both terminal residues included. The germline V gene has CDR1 SGHTA and CDR2 FQGNSA. CDR3 loop: CASSLTSAGAGYEQYL.

This chain connects TRBV6-2 or TRBV6-3 to TRBJ2-7; no clear D. V lost 0 bases and J 0 bases, leaving 15 bases between the germline ends. CDR1 is MNHEY and CDR2 is SVGEGT in the germline V gene. CDR3 length: 17 residues. The CDR3 DNA sequence: TGTGCCAGCAGTTACTCGAATCGCGTGACCATCTCCTACGAGCAGTACTTC. Translating it yields CASSYSNRVTISYEQYF.

The genes are TRBV5-6 and TRBJ2-5; the match to TRBD2 covers 7 bases. This CDR3 comprises 15 residues. Germline V gene data show CDR1 as SGHDT and CDR2 as YYEEEE. Trimming took 7 bases from V and 3 from J; bases not matched to a gene: 12. The CDR3 region has the DNA TGTGCCAGCCTAGATCTAGCGGAGGGAAAAGAGACCCAGTACTTC. This sequence encodes CASLDLAEGKETQYF.

This clonotype has only a few counts. The chain has TRBV7-2 and TRBJ2-1; the match to TRBD2 covers 8 bases. Germline V CDR1 and CDR2: SGHTA, FQGNSA. The V gene end was trimmed by 1 base and the J gene end by 4 bases; junction bases not matched to a gene: 6. The CDR3 has 16 residues. The CDR3 coding sequence is TGTGCCAGCAGCTTAGTTGTAGCGGGAAGATACAATGAGCAGTTCTTC. Amino acids: CASSLVVAGRYNEQFF.

This clonotype turned up a few times. This chain connects TRBV28 to TRBJ1-2; TRBD1 matches 7 bases. The CDR3 has 13 residues. Germline-derived CDR1 and CDR2 are MDHEN and SYDVKM. With V trimmed by 4 bases and J by 4 bases, 3 bases remained unmatched. The CDR3 DNA is TGTGCCAGCAGTTCACAGGGGAGCTATGGCTACACCTTC. Translating gives CASSSQGSYGYTF.

To note about this clonotype: In this CDR3 the conserved last residue, phenylalanine or tryptophan, is missing, so a read error is likely. Because the CDR3's place on the DNA is in doubt, the DNA is left out and the CDR3 is given as listed by TCRdb. The V gene is TRBV7-4, the J gene TRBJ2-3; the tabulated D call, TRBD2, remains unverified against the DNA. The CDR3 is made up of 17 amino acids, end residues included. Germline-derived CDR1 and CDR2 are SGHVT and SQSDAQ. CDR3 protein: CASSLAGLAGETQYFGP.

This clonotype was seen many times. Being one base from a much bigger clone, this may be a read error. The chain employs TRBV7-3 and TRBJ2-7; 8 bases are a match to TRBD2. This CDR3 is built from 15 residues. CDR1 and CDR2 (germline): SGHTA, FQGTGA. V shed 5 bases, J shed 7 bases, and the junction held 13 bases outside the gene matches. The CDR3 sequence is CASSPNGREVNEQYF. DNA for the CDR3: TGTGCCAGCAGCCCCAACGGGCGGGAGGTCAATGAGCAGTACTTC.

At least ten counts were recorded for this clonotype. The J gene is TRBJ1-5, the V gene TRBV12-3 or TRBV12-4, with 10 bases aligning to TRBD1. With 5 bases clipped from V and 0 bases from J, the junction kept 7 bases outside the gene matches. This CDR3 has 17 residues. CDR3 sequence: CASSSRDRGYSNQPQHF. Written as DNA, the CDR3 is TGTGCCAGCAGTAGCCGGGACAGGGGTTATAGCAATCAGCCCCAGCATTTT.

The V gene is TRBV12-3 or TRBV12-4, the J gene TRBJ2-7; the match to TRBD1 covers 10 bases. With 6 bases clipped from V and 5 bases from J, the junction kept 7 bases outside the gene matches. This CDR3 comprises 14 residues. The CDR3 sequence: CASRAGTGEDEQYF. DNA for the CDR3: TGTGCCAGCAGAGCCGGGACAGGGGAGGACGAGCAGTACTTC.

This clonotype was detected ten times or more. V usage is TRBV19 and J usage is TRBJ2-3, with 8 nucleotides matching TRBD2. This CDR3 is built from 16 residues. The V gene end was trimmed by 4 bases and the J gene end by 1 base; junction bases not matched to a gene: 7. The V gene's germline CDR1 is LNHDA and CDR2 SQIVND (reference sequence). CDR3 residues: CASSTASGLGTDTQYF. For the CDR3, the DNA is TGTGCCAGTAGTACGGCTAGCGGGTTGGGCACAGATACGCAGTATTTT.

There are many counts of this clonotype. V gene TRBV12-3 or TRBV12-4 combines with J gene TRBJ2-3, with D possibly matching TRBD2 (6 bases). The germline V and J ends were trimmed by 3 bases and 7 bases, with 14 bases remaining between them. CDR3 length: 14 residues. CDR3 residues: CASSFGGSTYTQYF. In DNA, the CDR3 is TGTGCCAGCAGTTTTGGGGGGAGTACCTATACGCAGTATTTT.

This chain connects TRBV19 to TRBJ2-7, with D perhaps matching TRBD1 (6 bases). The CDR3 sequence is 14 residues long. The V gene lost 1 base and the J gene lost 2 bases, with 9 bases spanning the gap. The germline V gene has CDR1 LNHDA and CDR2 SQIVND (reference sequence). CDR3 coding DNA: TGTGCCAGTAGTATAGGACAGGAGACCTACGAGCAGTACTTC. This sequence encodes CASSIGQETYEQYF.

This clonotype rates as medium-sized (0.01 to 0.1%). This rearrangement joins TRBV7-2 to TRBJ2-4; D possibly corresponds to TRBD1 (6 bases). This CDR3 is built from 14 residues. The V gene lost 5 bases and the J gene lost 4 bases, with 12 bases spanning the gap. Per germline, CDR1 SGHTA and CDR2 FQGNSA. CDR3 amino acids: CASSVGGQKNIQYF. DNA for the CDR3: TGTGCCAGCAGCGTAGGCGGACAGAAAAACATTCAGTACTTC.